The following is a T cell receptor beta chain sequence with its context. These data belong to a study of blood T cell repertoires in COVID-19. Trimming stripped 2 bases from V and 4 bases from J, with 17 bases between. Looked up from germline, CDR1 is GTSNPN and CDR2 is SVGIG (reference sequence). The CDR3 length is 15 residues. Assay: immunoSEQ multiplex PCR; the TCRdb copy retains only in-frame clones and omits some. The data contain some 150,000 clones, more than 65% of them singletons. Sequencing was done on a sample of PBMCs or T cells enriched from blood (not recorded which). This receptor was taken from a man aged 45-65 years who had recovered from COVID-19. The V and J genes are TRBV30 and TRBJ1-1; D gene ambiguous. This CDR3 reads CAWSPHGERGTEAFF. The CDR3 DNA follows: TGTGCCTGGAGTCCCCACGGAGAGCGAGGCACTGAAGCTTTCTTT.